A selection of T cell receptor beta chains follows, all from one sample in a study of blood T cell repertoires in COVID-19. Sequencing was performed with immunoSEQ multiplex PCR; in TCRdb, only in-frame clones are kept and a portion is missing. The sample carries some 200,000 clones, roughly 84% recorded once. Specimen: peripheral blood. Receptors were obtained from a human donor with acute or convalescent COVID-19. The donor label of this sample is uncertain. The CDR3 runs from the conserved cysteine through the conserved F or W. The D gene is left open where the match is weak. Size is omitted from some rows. Given values are once, few, many or a class for expanded clones.

j_call,clone_size,d_call,v_call,cdr3_aa,cdr3_nt
TRBJ2-5,NA,NA,TRBV2,CASSDNFETQYF,TGTGCCAGCAGTGACAACTTTGAGACCCAGTACTTC
TRBJ2-7,NA,NA,TRBV28,CASSVRAYEQYF,TGTGCCAGCTCGGTACGGGCCTACGAGCAGTACTTC
TRBJ1-6,NA,NA,TRBV9,CASSVDINYNSPLHF,TGTGCCAGCAGCGTAGATATTAACTATAATTCACCCCTCCACTTT
TRBJ1-5,once,TRBD1,TRBV19,CATKDRGNQPQHF,TGTGCCACCAAGGACAGGGGAAATCAGCCCCAGCATTTT
TRBJ1-3,NA,NA,TRBV30,CAHNRDLGNTIYF,TGTGCCCACAACAGGGATCTTGGAAACACCATATATTTT
TRBJ2-7,once,TRBD2,TRBV4-1,CASSQTSGRAAYEQYF,TGCGCCAGCAGTCAGACTAGCGGGAGGGCCGCTTACGAGCAGTACTTC
TRBJ2-7,NA,NA,TRBV30,CAWSRVAGSYEQYF,TGTGCCTGGAGTCGAGTCGCAGGGTCCTACGAGCAGTACTTC
TRBJ2-5,NA,TRBD1,TRBV7-2,CASSLLGRGRAGRETQYF,TGTGCCAGCAGCTTACTCGGCAGGGGGCGCGCCGGGAGAGAGACCCAGTACTTC
TRBJ1-4,NA,TRBD1,TRBV2,CASSAGQGSSNEKLFF,TGTGCCAGCAGTGCCGGACAGGGTTCCTCTAATGAAAAACTGTTTTTT
TRBJ1-3,NA,NA,TRBV4-2,CASSQDAGTGNTIYF,TGTGCCAGCAGCCAAGATGCGGGAACCGGAAACACCATATATTTT
TRBJ2-2,NA,TRBD1,TRBV5-6,CASSPLGDRDTGELFF,TGTGCCAGCAGTCCTTTAGGGGACAGAGACACCGGGGAGCTGTTTTTT
TRBJ2-3,NA,NA,TRBV5-6,CASSTLALNTQYF,TGTGCCAGCAGCACACTAGCACTGAATACGCAGTATTTT
TRBJ2-2,NA,NA,TRBV5-3,CARSQPGLKNTGELFF,TGTGCCAGAAGTCAGCCGGGACTGAAGAACACCGGGGAGCTGTTTTTT
TRBJ2-7,NA,NA,TRBV2,CASSETAHEQYF,TGTGCCAGCAGTGAAACTGCTCACGAGCAGTACTTC
TRBJ1-2,NA,NA,TRBV4-2,CASSQGNSRGYTF,TGTGCCAGCAGCCAAGGCAACAGCCGGGGCTACACCTTC
TRBJ1-2,NA,NA,TRBV15,CATSQGTYGYTF,TGTGCCACCAGCCAGGGGACCTATGGCTACACCTTC
TRBJ1-2,NA,TRBD1,TRBV12-3/TRBV12-4,CASSTGDGYTF,TGTGCCAGCAGTACAGGGGATGGCTACACCTTC
TRBJ2-1,NA,NA,TRBV13,CASSIGAEPRQFF,TGTGCCAGCAGCATAGGGGCGGAGCCGAGGCAGTTCTTC
TRBJ2-3,NA,NA,TRBV3-1/TRBV3-2,CASSQAGADTQYF,TGTGCCAGCAGCCAGGCAGGGGCAGATACGCAGTATTTT
TRBJ1-1,NA,NA,TRBV5-6,CASSPTQWRGTEAFF,TGTGCCAGCAGCCCCACCCAGTGGCGAGGCACTGAAGCTTTCTTT
TRBJ1-6,NA,TRBD1,TRBV19,CASRNGQGNSPLHF,TGTGCCAGTAGAAACGGACAGGGAAATTCACCCCTCCACTTT
TRBJ1-4,NA,TRBD1,TRBV27,CASRPTGGFEKLFF,TGTGCCAGCAGGCCGACAGGGGGATTTGAAAAACTGTTTTTT
TRBJ2-1,NA,TRBD2,TRBV11-2,CASSDLRGAGGEQFF,TGTGCCAGCAGCGATCTTAGGGGAGCGGGGGGGGAGCAGTTCTTC
TRBJ2-5,NA,TRBD2,TRBV28,CASRSGRAGETQYF,TGTGCCAGCAGAAGCGGGAGGGCGGGAGAGACCCAGTACTTC
TRBJ2-2,NA,NA,TRBV5-4,CASSLRGSLVTGELFF,TGTGCCAGCAGCTTGCGGGGTAGCCTGGTAACCGGGGAGCTGTTTTTT
TRBJ2-2,NA,TRBD2,TRBV2,CASLQGGVGELFF,TGTGCCAGTCTTCAGGGAGGGGTCGGGGAGCTGTTTTTT
TRBJ1-5,few,NA,TRBV2,CASSLPGRPQHF,TGTGCCAGCAGTCTACCCGGTAGGCCCCAGCATTTT
TRBJ2-7,NA,NA,TRBV4-2,CASSSFDRVYEQYF,TGTGCCAGCAGCTCCTTCGACAGAGTGTACGAGCAGTACTTC
TRBJ2-3,NA,TRBD2,TRBV7-4,CASSRGTSGSLSVSDTQYF,TGTGCCAGCAGCCGTGGGACTAGCGGATCCCTTTCGGTCTCGGATACGCAGTATTTT
TRBJ1-1,NA,NA,TRBV19,CASSMAPGRTEAFF,TGTGCCAGTAGTATGGCCCCAGGGCGCACTGAAGCTTTCTTT
TRBJ2-7,NA,NA,TRBV2,CASSESSDASYEQYF,TGTGCCAGCAGTGAATCTAGCGATGCCTCCTACGAGCAGTACTTC
TRBJ1-4,NA,TRBD1,TRBV2,CASSEDRGGGNEKLFF,TGTGCCAGCAGTGAAGACAGGGGTGGGGGGAATGAAAAACTGTTTTTT
TRBJ1-2,NA,NA,TRBV7-2,CASSPLGGFYGYTF,TGTGCCAGCAGCCCCCTGGGAGGGTTCTATGGCTACACCTTC
TRBJ2-3,NA,TRBD2,TRBV3-1/TRBV3-2,CASSQEGIRRGGPYF,TGTGCCAGCAGCCAAGAGGGGATTCGGCGGGGGGGCCCCTATTTT
TRBJ2-2,NA,NA,TRBV6-7,CATPAGASGELFF,TGTGCCACCCCTGCGGGGGCCTCCGGGGAGCTGTTTTTT
TRBJ1-2,once,TRBD1,TRBV5-1,CASSPAGQGGYGYTF,TGCGCCAGCAGCCCCGCGGGACAGGGGGGCTATGGCTACACCTTC
TRBJ2-1,once,NA,TRBV11-2,CASSSRGGLSDNEQFF,TGTGCCAGCAGCTCCCGGGGAGGACTATCGGACAATGAGCAGTTCTTC
TRBJ2-7,NA,NA,TRBV27,CASRSTGLASRYEQYF,TGTGCCAGCAGGTCCACAGGGCTCGCCTCACGCTACGAGCAGTACTTC
TRBJ1-2,once,NA,TRBV28,CASSQLRGGYTF,TGTGCCAGCAGTCAACTAAGGGGAGGCTACACCTTC
TRBJ2-3,NA,TRBD1,TRBV6-5,CASRRTGRDTQYF,TGTGCCAGCAGACGGACAGGGCGGGATACGCAGTATTTT
TRBJ1-5,NA,TRBD1,TRBV27,CASSTHRGKGNQPQHF,TGTGCCAGCAGTACCCACAGGGGAAAAGGCAATCAGCCCCAGCATTTT
TRBJ1-4,NA,TRBD1,TRBV5-1,CASSLETGADEKLFF,TGCGCCAGCAGCTTGGAGACAGGGGCGGATGAAAAACTGTTTTTT
TRBJ1-3,many,NA,TRBV2,CASSGSQILSGNTIYF,TGTGCCAGCAGTGGGTCCCAGATTTTATCCGGAAACACCATATATTTT
TRBJ2-1,NA,TRBD1,TRBV28,CASSQDRPPLNEQFF,TGTGCCAGCAGTCAGGACAGGCCGCCGCTCAATGAGCAGTTCTTC
TRBJ1-3,NA,NA,TRBV7-8,CASSLGPLASSGNTIYF,TGTGCCAGCAGCTTAGGGCCACTAGCAAGCTCTGGAAACACCATATATTTT
TRBJ2-1,NA,NA,TRBV2,CASSKSSYNEQFF,TGTGCCAGCAGTAAATCTAGCTACAATGAGCAGTTCTTC
TRBJ2-3,NA,TRBD2,TRBV27,CASSPAGLVRTDTQYF,TGTGCCAGCAGTCCCGCGGGACTAGTTCGTACAGATACGCAGTATTTT
TRBJ1-1,NA,NA,TRBV6-5,CASTSGLPNTEAFF,TGTGCCAGCACCTCGGGACTCCCGAACACTGAAGCTTTCTTT
TRBJ1-2,few,NA,TRBV7-9,CASSPPVDGYTF,TGTGCCAGCAGCCCGCCGGTGGATGGCTACACCTTC
TRBJ2-7,NA,TRBD2,TRBV19,CASSKPSGGSYEQYF,TGTGCCAGTAGTAAACCTAGCGGGGGAAGCTACGAGCAGTACTTC
TRBJ2-1,NA,TRBD1,TRBV5-1,CASNPLTGATYNEQFF,TGCGCCAGCAACCCCTTGACAGGGGCTACCTACAATGAGCAGTTCTTC
TRBJ2-1,NA,TRBD2,TRBV6-6,CASSYGGVQNEQFF,TGTGCCAGCAGTTACGGGGGGGTCCAAAATGAGCAGTTCTTC
TRBJ2-7,NA,NA,TRBV3-1/TRBV3-2,CASSLRSSYEQYF,TGTGCCAGCAGCCTTCGGTCCTCCTACGAGCAGTACTTC
TRBJ2-1,NA,TRBD2,TRBV2,CASRITSGINNEQFF,TGTGCCAGCAGGATTACTAGCGGGATTAACAATGAGCAGTTCTTC
TRBJ2-7,NA,NA,TRBV7-9,CASSSRQTFYEQYF,TGTGCCAGCAGCTCTCGACAGACCTTCTACGAGCAGTACTTC